This TCR beta chain was observed in a study of blood T cell repertoires in COVID-19. Some clones are missing from TCRdb's copy, which holds only in-frame ones; the method was immunoSEQ multiplex PCR. The table includes 95,000 or so clones, roughly nine tenths detected once. Germline V gene data show CDR1 as ENHRY and CDR2 as SYGVKD. With 8 bases removed from V and 4 bases from J, the gap between germline ends came to 11 bases. This CDR3 is built from 12 residues. The gene calls are TRBV10-3 and TRBJ1-2; no reliable D call. This receptor was identified in a woman in her seventies with acute or convalescent COVID-19. The specimen was peripheral blood. CDR3 in DNA: TGTGCCATCCGCGGGGTGAGCTATGGCTACACCTTC. Encoded protein: CAIRGVSYGYTF.